The rows below give T cell receptor beta chains drawn from one sample of a study of tumor-infiltrating lymphocytes in primary liver carcinoma. TCRdb redid the calling of the multiplex PCR reads with MiXCR, one entry per CDR3 protein. Of 100,000 to 150,000 distinct CDR3 sequences in the sample, 64% were seen once. The specimen was liver tumor tissue from sampling region 3. These TCRs come from a woman aged 55-70 years with primary liver carcinoma and hepatitis B virus infection. Each CDR3 is given with its conserved first and last residue. Fields, in order: CDR3 DNA, CDR3 protein, clone size, V gene, D gene, J gene. The D gene is left open where the match is weak. The size of a clone is reported for some rows only, either as once, few or many, or as a class for expanded clones.

cdr3_nt: TGTGCCAGCACCATGCAGGGCTACTACGAGCAGTACTTC
cdr3_aa: CASTMQGYYEQYF
clone_size: many
v_call: TRBV12-3/TRBV12-4
d_call: .
j_call: TRBJ2-7

cdr3_nt: TGTGCCAACAACTTAGAAACAGGAGGCAATTCACCTCTCCACTTT
cdr3_aa: CANNLETGGNSPLHF
clone_size: .
v_call: TRBV11-2
d_call: .
j_call: TRBJ1-6

cdr3_nt: TGTGCCAGCAGCCAACACTCGGGGACTAGCAACTACGTGCAGTACTTC
cdr3_aa: CASSQHSGTSNYVQYF
clone_size: .
v_call: TRBV11-2
d_call: TRBD2
j_call: TRBJ2-7

cdr3_nt: TGTGCCAGCTCAGCGGGAGTCTTCACAGGTACGCAGCATTTT
cdr3_aa: CASSAGVFTGTQHF
clone_size: .
v_call: TRBV6-1
d_call: .
j_call: TRBJ1-5

cdr3_nt: TGTGCCAGTAGCTCCGAATTCGATGAGCAGTTCTTC
cdr3_aa: CASSSEFDEQFF
clone_size: once
v_call: TRBV11-3
d_call: .
j_call: TRBJ2-1

cdr3_nt: TGTGCCAGCAGGGCATACACTGAAGCTTTCTTT
cdr3_aa: CASRAYTEAFF
clone_size: .
v_call: TRBV7-2
d_call: .
j_call: TRBJ1-1

cdr3_nt: TGCGCCTGCAGCTTGTTCCAGGCAACGAATACCCAAGAGACTCAGTACTTC
cdr3_aa: CACSLFQATNTQETQYF
clone_size: .
v_call: TRBV5-1
d_call: .
j_call: TRBJ2-5

cdr3_nt: TGTGCCAACAGCTTCGGCGGTGTAGGCAATGAGCAGTTCTTC
cdr3_aa: CANSFGGVGNEQFF
clone_size: .
v_call: TRBV11-2
d_call: .
j_call: TRBJ2-1

cdr3_nt: TGTGACAACAGGACTATTAATGAGCAGTTCTTC
cdr3_aa: CDNRTINEQFF
clone_size: .
v_call: TRBV11-1
d_call: .
j_call: TRBJ2-1

cdr3_nt: TGTGCCTGGAAACTAGCGGGAGTCAGGAATGAGCAGTTCTTC
cdr3_aa: CAWKLAGVRNEQFF
clone_size: many
v_call: TRBV30
d_call: TRBD2
j_call: TRBJ2-1

cdr3_nt: TGCGCCAGCAGCACGGGACTAGCGGGAGGTAGAAATGAGCAGTTCTTC
cdr3_aa: CASSTGLAGGRNEQFF
clone_size: many
v_call: TRBV5-1
d_call: TRBD2
j_call: TRBJ2-1

cdr3_nt: TGTGCCAGCAGCCGACAGGGCCGGGACAGTTCAGAAAAACTGTTTTTT
cdr3_aa: CASSRQGRDSSEKLFF
clone_size: many
v_call: TRBV6-5
d_call: TRBD1
j_call: TRBJ1-4

cdr3_nt: TGTGTCAACAGTTACGGGGCCAGCACAGATACGCAGTATTTT
cdr3_aa: CVNSYGASTDTQYF
clone_size: .
v_call: TRBV6-2/TRBV6-3
d_call: .
j_call: TRBJ2-3

cdr3_nt: TGTGCCAGCAGTGGACCTAGCTCCTACAATGAGCAGTTCTTC
cdr3_aa: CASSGPSSYNEQFF
clone_size: .
v_call: TRBV28
d_call: .
j_call: TRBJ2-1